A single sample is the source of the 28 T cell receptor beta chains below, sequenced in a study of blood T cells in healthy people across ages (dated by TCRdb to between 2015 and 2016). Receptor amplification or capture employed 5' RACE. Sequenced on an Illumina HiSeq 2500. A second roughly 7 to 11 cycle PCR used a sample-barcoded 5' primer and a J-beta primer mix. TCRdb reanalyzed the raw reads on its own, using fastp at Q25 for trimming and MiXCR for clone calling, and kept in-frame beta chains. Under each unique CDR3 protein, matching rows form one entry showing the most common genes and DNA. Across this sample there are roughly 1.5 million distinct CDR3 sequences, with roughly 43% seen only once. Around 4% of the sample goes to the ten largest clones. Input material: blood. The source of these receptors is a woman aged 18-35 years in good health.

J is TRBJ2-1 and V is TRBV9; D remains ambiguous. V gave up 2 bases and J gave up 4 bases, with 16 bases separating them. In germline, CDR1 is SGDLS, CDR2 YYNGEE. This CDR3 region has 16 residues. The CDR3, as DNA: TGTGCCAGCAGCGTGGAAGGGCTGAGTTCATACAATGAGCAGTTCTTC. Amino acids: CASSVEGLSSYNEQFF. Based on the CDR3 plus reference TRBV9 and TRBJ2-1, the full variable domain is DSGVTQTPKHLITATGQRVTLRCSPRSGDLSVYWYQQSLDQGLQFLIQYYNGEERAKGNILERFSAQQFPDLHSELNLSSLELGDSALYFCASSVEGLSSYNEQFFGPGTRLTVL.

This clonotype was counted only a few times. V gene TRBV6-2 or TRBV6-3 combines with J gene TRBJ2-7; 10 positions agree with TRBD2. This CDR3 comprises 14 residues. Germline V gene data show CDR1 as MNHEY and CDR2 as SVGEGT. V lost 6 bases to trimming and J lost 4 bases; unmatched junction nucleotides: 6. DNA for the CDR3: TGTGCCAGCAGATTTCTAGCGGGGGTTTACGAGCAGTACTTC. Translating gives CASRFLAGVYEQYF.

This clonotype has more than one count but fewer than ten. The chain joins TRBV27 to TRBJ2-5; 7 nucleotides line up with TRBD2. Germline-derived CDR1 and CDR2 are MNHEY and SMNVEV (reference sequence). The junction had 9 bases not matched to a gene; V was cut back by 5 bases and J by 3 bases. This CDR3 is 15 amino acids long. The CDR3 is CASSPLGTTKETQYF. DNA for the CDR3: TGTGCCAGCAGTCCCCTGGGGACTACGAAAGAGACCCAGTACTTC.

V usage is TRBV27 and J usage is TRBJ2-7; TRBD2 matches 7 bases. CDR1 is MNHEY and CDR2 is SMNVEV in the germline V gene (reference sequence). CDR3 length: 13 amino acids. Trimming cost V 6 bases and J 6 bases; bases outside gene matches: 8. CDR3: CASRTSWVSEQYF. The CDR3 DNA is TGTGCCAGCAGGACTAGCTGGGTCTCCGAGCAGTACTTC.

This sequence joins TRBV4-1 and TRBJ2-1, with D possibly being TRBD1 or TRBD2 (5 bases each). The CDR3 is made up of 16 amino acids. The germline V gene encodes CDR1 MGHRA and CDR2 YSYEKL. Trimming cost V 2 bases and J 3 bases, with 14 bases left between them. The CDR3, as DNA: TGCGCCAGCAGCCAAAACCGGGACGGAATCTACAATGAGCAGTTCTTC. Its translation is CASSQNRDGIYNEQFF.

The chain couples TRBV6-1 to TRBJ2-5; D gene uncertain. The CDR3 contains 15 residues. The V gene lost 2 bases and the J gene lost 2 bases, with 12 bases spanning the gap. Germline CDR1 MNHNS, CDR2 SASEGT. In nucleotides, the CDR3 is TGTGCCAGCAGTGAATGGAGTCAGACACAAGAGACCCAGTACTTC. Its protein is CASSEWSQTQETQYF.

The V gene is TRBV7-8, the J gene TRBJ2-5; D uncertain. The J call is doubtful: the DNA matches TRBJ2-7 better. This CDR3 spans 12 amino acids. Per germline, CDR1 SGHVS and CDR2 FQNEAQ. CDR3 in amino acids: CASSLVIGEQYF. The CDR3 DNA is TGTGCCAGCAGCTTAGTAATAGGCGAGCAGTACTTC.

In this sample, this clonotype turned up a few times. CDR3 sequence (DNA): TGTGCCAGTAGTATGCTCGGCGGACTGGCCTACGAGCAGTACTTC. It yields the protein CASSMLGGLAYEQYF. The chain couples TRBV19 to TRBJ2-7; D possibly corresponds to TRBD2 (5 bases). The CDR3 is made up of 15 amino acids. The germline V gene encodes CDR1 LNHDA and CDR2 SQIVND (reference sequence). V lost 3 bases, J lost 2 bases, and 14 bases lay in between.

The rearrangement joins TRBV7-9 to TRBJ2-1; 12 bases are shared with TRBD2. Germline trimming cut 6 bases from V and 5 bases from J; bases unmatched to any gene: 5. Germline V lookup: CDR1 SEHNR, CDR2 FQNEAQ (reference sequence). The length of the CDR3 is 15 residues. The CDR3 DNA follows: TGTGCCAGCAGATCAAGACTAGCGGGAGACAATGAGCAGTTCTTC. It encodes CASRSRLAGDNEQFF.

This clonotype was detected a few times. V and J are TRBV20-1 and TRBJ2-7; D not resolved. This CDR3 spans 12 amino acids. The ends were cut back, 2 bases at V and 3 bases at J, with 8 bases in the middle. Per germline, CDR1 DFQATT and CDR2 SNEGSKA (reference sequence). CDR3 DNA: TGCAGTGCTAGACTCGGTTTCTACGAGCAGTACTTC. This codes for CSARLGFYEQYF.

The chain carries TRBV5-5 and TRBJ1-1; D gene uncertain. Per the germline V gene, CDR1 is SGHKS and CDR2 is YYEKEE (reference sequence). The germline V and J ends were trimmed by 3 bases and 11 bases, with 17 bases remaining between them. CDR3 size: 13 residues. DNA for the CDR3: TGTGCCAGCAGCTGGGGTTACGCCCGCGCCGCTTTCTTT. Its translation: CASSWGYARAAFF.

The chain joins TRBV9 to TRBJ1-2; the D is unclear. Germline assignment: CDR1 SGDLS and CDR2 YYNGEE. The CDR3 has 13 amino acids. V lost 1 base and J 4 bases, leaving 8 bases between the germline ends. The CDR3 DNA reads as TGTGCCAGCAGCGTACTGGAAGGCTATGGCTACACCTTC. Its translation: CASSVLEGYGYTF.

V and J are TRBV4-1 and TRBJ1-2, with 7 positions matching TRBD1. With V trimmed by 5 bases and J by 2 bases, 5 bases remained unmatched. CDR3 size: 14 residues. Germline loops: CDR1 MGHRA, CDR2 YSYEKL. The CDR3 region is CASSGPGQNYGYTF. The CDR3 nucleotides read TGCGCCAGCAGCGGCCCGGGACAGAACTATGGCTACACCTTC.

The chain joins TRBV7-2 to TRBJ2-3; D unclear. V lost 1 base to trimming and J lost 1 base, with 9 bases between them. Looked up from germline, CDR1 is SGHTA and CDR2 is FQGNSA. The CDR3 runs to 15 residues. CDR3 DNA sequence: TGTGCCAGCAGCTTAGGGGTTAGTCGCACAGATACGCAGTATTTT. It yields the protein CASSLGVSRTDTQYF.

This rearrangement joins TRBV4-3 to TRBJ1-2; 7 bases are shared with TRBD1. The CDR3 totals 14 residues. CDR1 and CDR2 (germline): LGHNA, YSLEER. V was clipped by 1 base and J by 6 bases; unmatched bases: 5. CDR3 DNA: TGCGCCAGCAGCCAAGCAGAGACAGGGCATGGCTACACCTTC. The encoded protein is CASSQAETGHGYTF.

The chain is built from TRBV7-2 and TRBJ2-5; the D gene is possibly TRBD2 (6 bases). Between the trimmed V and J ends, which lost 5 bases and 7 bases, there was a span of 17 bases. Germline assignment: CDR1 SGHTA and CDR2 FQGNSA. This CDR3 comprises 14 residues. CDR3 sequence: CASSLLGLEGTQYF. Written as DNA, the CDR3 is TGTGCCAGCAGCCTACTCGGGTTGGAGGGGACCCAGTACTTC.

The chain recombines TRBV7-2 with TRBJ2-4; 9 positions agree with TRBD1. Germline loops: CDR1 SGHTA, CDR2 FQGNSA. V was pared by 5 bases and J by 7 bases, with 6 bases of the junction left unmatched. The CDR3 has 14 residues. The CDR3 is CASSVRTGENIQYF. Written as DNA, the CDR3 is TGTGCCAGCAGCGTCCGGACAGGGGAGAACATTCAGTACTTC.

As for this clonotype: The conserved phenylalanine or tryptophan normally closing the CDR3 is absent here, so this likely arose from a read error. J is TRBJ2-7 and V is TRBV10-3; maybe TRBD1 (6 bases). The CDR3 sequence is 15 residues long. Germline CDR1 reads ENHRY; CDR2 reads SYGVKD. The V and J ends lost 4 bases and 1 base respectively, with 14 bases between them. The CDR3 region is CAISGDRTESYEQYL. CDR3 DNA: TGTGCCATCAGTGGGGACCGGACAGAGTCCTACGAGCAGTACCTC.

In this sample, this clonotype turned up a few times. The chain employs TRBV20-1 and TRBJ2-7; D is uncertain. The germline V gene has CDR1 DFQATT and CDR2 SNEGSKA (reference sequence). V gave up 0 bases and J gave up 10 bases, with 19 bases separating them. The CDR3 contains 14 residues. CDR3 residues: CSARDPVVKAQQYF. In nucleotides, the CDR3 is TGCAGTGCTAGAGACCCCGTGGTAAAGGCCCAACAGTACTTC.

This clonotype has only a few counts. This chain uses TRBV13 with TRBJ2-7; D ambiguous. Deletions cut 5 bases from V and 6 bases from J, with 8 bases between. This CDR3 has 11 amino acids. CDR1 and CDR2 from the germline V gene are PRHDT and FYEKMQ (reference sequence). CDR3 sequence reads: CASSAGSEQYF. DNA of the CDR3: TGTGCCAGCAGCGCAGGTAGCGAGCAGTACTTC.

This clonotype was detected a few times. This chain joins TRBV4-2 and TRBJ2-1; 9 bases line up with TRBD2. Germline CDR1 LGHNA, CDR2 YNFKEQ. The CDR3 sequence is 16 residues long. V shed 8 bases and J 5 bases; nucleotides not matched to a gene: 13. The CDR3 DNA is TGTGCCAGCCTCAAAGGGCCAGCGGGAGGTCACAATGAGCAGTTCTTC. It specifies CASLKGPAGGHNEQFF.

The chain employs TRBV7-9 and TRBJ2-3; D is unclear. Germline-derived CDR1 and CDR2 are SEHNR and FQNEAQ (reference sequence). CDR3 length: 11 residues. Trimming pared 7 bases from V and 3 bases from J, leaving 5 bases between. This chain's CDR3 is CASIQTDTQYF. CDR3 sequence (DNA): TGTGCCAGCATCCAAACAGATACGCAGTATTTT.

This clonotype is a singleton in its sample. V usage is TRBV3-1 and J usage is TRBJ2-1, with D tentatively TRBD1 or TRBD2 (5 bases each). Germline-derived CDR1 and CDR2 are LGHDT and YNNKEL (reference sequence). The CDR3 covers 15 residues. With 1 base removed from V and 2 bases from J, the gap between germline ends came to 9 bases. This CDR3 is CASSQGDPTYNEQFF. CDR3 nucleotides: TGTGCCAGCAGCCAAGGGGACCCTACCTACAATGAGCAGTTCTTC.

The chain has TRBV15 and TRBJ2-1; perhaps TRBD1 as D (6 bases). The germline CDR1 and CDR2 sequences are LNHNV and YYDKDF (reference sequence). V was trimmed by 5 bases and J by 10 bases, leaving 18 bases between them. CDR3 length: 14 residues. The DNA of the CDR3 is TGTGCCACCAGCGGTAACAGGGAACCTTACGAGCAGTTCTTC. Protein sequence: CATSGNREPYEQFF.

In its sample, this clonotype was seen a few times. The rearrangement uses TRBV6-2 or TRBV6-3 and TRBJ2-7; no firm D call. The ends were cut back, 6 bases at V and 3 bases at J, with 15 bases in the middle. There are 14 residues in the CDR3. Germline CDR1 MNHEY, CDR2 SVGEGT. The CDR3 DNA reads TGTGCCAGCAGACCTTACTACGATTTCTACGAGCAGTACTTC. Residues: CASRPYYDFYEQYF.

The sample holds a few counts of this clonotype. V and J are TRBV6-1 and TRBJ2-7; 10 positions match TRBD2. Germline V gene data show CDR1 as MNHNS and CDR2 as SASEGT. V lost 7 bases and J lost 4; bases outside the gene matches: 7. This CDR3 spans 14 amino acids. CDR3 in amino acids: CASTSGGASYEQYF. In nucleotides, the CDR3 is TGTGCCAGCACTAGCGGGGGAGCCTCTTACGAGCAGTACTTC.

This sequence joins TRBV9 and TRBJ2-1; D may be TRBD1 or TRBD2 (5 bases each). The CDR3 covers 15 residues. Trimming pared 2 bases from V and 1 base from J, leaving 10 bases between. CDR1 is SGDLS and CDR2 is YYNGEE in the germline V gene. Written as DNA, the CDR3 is TGTGCCAGCAGCGTTGGGGGTAGGTCCTACAATGAGCAGTTCTTC. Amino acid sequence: CASSVGGRSYNEQFF.

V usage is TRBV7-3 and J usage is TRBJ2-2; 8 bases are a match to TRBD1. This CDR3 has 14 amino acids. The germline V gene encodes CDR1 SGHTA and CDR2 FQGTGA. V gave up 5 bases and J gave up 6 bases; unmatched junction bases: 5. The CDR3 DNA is TGTGCCAGCAGCATGCAGGGGGCGGCCGGGGAGCTGTTTTTT. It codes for CASSMQGAAGELFF. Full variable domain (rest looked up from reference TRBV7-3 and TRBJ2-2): GAGVSQTPSNKVTEKGKYVELRCDPISGHTALYWYRQSLGQGPEFLIYFQGTGAADDSGLPNDRFFAVRPEGSVSTLKIQRTERGDSAVYLCASSMQGAAGELFFGEGSRLTVL.